This paragraph covers one T cell receptor (beta chain) sequence. Its antigen is unidentified. Researchers ran the PCR with 60 Vbeta and 13 Jbeta primers. Sequencing was performed with immunoSEQ multiplex PCR; in TCRdb, only in-frame clones are kept and a portion is missing. Here the sample spans 100,000 to 150,000 clones, roughly three fifths being singletons. These data are taken from a study of cytomegalovirus exposure and HLA in healthy donors. Findings and limits, study-wide: Previous analysis showed most TCR beta V segments were productive about 90% or about 30% of the time.

CDR1 and CDR2 (germline): SEHNR, FQNEAQ (reference sequence). CDR3 size: 15 residues. The V and J ends lost 4 bases and 0 bases respectively, with 12 bases between them. Sequencing used PBMCs. This sequence was found in a woman aged 35 to 49 in good health and CMV-seronegative. This chain uses TRBV7-9 with TRBJ1-1; D remains unclear. CDR3 residues: CASSWQQAVNTEAFF. The DNA for the CDR3 is TGTGCCAGCAGCTGGCAGCAGGCCGTGAACACTGAAGCTTTCTTT. The entire variable domain, with the rest obtained from reference TRBV7-9 and TRBJ1-1, is as follows: DTGVSQNPRHKITKRGQNVTFRCDPISEHNRLYWYRQTLGQGPEFLTYFQNEAQLEKSRLLSDRFSAERPKGSFSTLEIQRTEQGDSAMYLCASSWQQAVNTEAFFGQGTRLTVV.